This T cell receptor (beta chain) emerged from a study of sequential checkpoint blockade in melanoma. The data were produced by immunoSEQ multiplex PCR, yet TCRdb's version contains in-frame clones alone and is incomplete. Of 10,000 to 15,000 clones listed, roughly 21% are singletons. Germline-derived CDR1 and CDR2 are MNHGY and SAAAGT. CDR3 length: 16 residues. Unmatched junction bases numbered 8, after V lost 0 bases and J lost 5 bases. Treatment in this sample: randomized to nivolumab then ipilimumab (arm A) or the reverse (arm B). This TCR came from a human donor with melanoma. The V and J genes are TRBV6-8 and TRBJ1-2; 8 nucleotides agree with TRBD1. Sequences were derived from tumor tissue (inferred from file names), sampled from a patient given nivolumab and ipilimumab in sequence. CDR3 in DNA: TGTGCCAGCAGTTACTCAACAGGGGGTTTAATGTATGGCTACACCTTC. Translating gives CASSYSTGGLMYGYTF.